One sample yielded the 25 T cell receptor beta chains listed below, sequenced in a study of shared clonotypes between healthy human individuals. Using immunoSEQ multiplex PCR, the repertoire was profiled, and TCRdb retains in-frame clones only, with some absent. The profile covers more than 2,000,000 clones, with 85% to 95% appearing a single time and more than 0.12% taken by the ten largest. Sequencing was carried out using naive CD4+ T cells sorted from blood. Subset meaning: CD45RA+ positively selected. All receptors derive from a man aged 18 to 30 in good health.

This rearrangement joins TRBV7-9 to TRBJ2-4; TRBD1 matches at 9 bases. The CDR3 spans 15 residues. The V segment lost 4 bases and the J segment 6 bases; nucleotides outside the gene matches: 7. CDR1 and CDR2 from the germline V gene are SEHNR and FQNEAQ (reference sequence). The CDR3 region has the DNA TGTGCCAGCAGCTCCCGGACAGGGGCGCCAAACATTCAGTACTTC. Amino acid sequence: CASSSRTGAPNIQYF.

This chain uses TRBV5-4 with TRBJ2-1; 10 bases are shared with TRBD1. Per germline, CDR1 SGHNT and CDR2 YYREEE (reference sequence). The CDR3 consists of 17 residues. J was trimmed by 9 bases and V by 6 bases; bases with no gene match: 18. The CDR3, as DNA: TGTGCCAGCAACCGGGACAGGGGATCGATATCCGTTATTGAGCAGTTCTTC. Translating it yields CASNRDRGSISVIEQFF.

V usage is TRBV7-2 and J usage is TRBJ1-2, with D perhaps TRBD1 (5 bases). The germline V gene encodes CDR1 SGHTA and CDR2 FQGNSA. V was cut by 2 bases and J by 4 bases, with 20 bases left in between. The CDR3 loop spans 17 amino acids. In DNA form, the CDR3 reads TGTGCCAGCAGCTTAAACCCTACAGGCTTCCTACCCTATGGCTACACCTTC. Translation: CASSLNPTGFLPYGYTF.

The CDR3: CASSVEGTPFSKNIQYF. The CDR3 bases are TGTGCCAGCAGCGTAGAAGGGACCCCCTTTTCCAAAAACATTCAGTACTTC. V and J are TRBV9 and TRBJ2-4; D is perhaps TRBD1 or TRBD2 (5 bases each). The CDR3 covers 17 residues. Looked up from germline, CDR1 is SGDLS and CDR2 is YYNGEE. Trimming cost V 0 bases and J 2 bases, with 15 bases left between them.

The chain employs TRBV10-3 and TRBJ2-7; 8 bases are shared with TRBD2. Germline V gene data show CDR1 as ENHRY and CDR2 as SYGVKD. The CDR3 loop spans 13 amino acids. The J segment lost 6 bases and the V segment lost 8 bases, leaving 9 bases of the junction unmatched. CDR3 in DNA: TGTGCCATCGGGCGGGAGGTCGCCGCCGAGCAGTACTTC. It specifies CAIGREVAAEQYF.

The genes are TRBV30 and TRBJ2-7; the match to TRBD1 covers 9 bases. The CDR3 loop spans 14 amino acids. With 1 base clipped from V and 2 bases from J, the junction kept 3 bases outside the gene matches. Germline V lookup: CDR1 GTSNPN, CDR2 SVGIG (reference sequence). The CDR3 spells CAWSGDRATYEQYF. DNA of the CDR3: TGTGCCTGGAGTGGGGACAGGGCCACCTACGAGCAGTACTTC.

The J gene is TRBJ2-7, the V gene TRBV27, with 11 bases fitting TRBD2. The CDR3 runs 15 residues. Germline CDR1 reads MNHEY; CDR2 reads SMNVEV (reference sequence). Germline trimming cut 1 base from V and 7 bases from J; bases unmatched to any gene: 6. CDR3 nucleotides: TGTGCCAGCAGTTTATGGGCTTCTAGCGGGGGGGAGCAGTACTTC. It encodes CASSLWASSGGEQYF.

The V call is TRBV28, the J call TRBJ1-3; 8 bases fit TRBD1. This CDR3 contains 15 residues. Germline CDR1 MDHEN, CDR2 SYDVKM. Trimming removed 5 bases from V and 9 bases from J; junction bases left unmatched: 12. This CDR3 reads CASSVQRTGGSTIYF. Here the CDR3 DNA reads TGTGCCAGCAGTGTACAAAGAACAGGGGGGAGCACCATATATTTT. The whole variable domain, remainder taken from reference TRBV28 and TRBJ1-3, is DVKVTQSSRYLVKRTGEKVFLECVQDMDHENMFWYRQDPGLGLRLIYFSYDVKMKEKGDIPEGYSVSREKKERFSLILESASTNQTSMYLCASSVQRTGGSTIYFGEGSWLTVV.

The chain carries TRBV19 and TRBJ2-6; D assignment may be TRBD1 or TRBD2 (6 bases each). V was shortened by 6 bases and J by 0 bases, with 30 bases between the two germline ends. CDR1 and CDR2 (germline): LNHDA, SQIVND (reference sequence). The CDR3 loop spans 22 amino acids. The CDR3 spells CASRPLTRGAPRRFSGANVLTF. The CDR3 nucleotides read TGTGCCAGTAGACCTCTAACGAGGGGGGCGCCCAGACGATTCTCTGGGGCCAACGTCCTGACTTTC.

This chain's CDR3 is CASSIIVRTVQPQHF. The DNA for the CDR3 is TGTGCCAGTAGTATAATCGTCAGGACGGTCCAGCCCCAGCATTTT. This sequence joins TRBV19 and TRBJ1-5; no reliable D call. Germline-derived CDR1 and CDR2 are LNHDA and SQIVND (reference sequence). V gave up 2 bases and J gave up 7 bases, with 15 bases separating them. CDR3 length: 15 residues.

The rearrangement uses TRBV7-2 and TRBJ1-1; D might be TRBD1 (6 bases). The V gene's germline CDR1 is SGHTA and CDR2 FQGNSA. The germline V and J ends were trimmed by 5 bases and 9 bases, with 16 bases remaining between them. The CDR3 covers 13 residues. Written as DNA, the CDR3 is TGTGCCAGCAGCCTCCCGGCTCAGGGGAAAGCTTTCTTT. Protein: CASSLPAQGKAFF.

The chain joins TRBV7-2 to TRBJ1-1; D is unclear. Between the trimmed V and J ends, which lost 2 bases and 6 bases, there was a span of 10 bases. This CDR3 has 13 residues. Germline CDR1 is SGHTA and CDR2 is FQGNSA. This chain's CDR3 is CASSLTGEAEAFF. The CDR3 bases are TGTGCCAGCAGCTTAACCGGGGAAGCTGAAGCTTTCTTT. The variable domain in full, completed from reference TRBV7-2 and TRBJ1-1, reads GAGVSQSPSNKVTEKGKDVELRCDPISGHTALYWYRQSLGQGLEFLIYFQGNSAPDKSGLPSDRFSAERTGGSVSTLTIQRTQQEDSAVYLCASSLTGEAEAFFGQGTRLTVV.

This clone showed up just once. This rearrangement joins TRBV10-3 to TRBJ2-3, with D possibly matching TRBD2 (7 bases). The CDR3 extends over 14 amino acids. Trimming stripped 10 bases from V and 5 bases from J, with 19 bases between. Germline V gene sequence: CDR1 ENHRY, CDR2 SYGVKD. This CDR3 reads CATSRGGGGDTQYF. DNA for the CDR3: TGTGCCACCTCGAGGGGAGGGGGGGGAGATACGCAGTATTTT.

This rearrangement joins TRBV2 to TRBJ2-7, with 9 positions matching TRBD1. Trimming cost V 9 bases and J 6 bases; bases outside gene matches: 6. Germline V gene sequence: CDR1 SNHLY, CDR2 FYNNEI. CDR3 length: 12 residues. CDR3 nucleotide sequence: TGTGCCAGTGGGACAGGGATGGTCGAGCAGTACTTC. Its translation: CASGTGMVEQYF.

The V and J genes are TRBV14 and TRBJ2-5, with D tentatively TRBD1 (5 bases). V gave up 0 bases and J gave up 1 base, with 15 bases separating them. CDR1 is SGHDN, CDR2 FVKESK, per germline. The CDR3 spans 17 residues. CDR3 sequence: CASSQDPFRGFQETQYF. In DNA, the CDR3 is TGTGCCAGCAGCCAAGATCCGTTTAGGGGCTTCCAAGAGACCCAGTACTTC.

CDR3 coding DNA: TGTGCCTGGGCCCTAAGTGAGGGGCCGGGCTATGGCTACACCTTC. Translated, it gives CAWALSEGPGYGYTF. This sequence joins TRBV30 and TRBJ1-2; maybe TRBD1 (5 bases). Germline CDR1 reads GTSNPN; CDR2 reads SVGIG (reference sequence). The CDR3 covers 15 residues. The V end lost 5 bases, the J end lost 4 bases, and 20 bases lay between the germline ends.

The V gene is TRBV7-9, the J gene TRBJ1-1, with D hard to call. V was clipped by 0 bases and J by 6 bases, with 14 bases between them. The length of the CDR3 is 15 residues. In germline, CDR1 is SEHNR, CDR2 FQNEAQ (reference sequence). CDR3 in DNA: TGTGCCAGCAGCTTAGCGACGGGTCGGGGTGCTGAAGCTTTCTTT. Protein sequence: CASSLATGRGAEAFF.

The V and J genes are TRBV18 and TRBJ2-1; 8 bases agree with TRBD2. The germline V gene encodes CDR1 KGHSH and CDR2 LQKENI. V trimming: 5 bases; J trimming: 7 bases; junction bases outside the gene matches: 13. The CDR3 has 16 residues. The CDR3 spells CASSEKGQSGRNEQFF. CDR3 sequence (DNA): TGTGCCAGCTCAGAAAAGGGACAAAGCGGGAGAAATGAGCAGTTCTTC.

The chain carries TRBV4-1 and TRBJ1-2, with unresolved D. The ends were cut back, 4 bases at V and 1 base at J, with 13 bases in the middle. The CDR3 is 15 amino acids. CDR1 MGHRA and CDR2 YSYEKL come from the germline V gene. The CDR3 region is CASSRERTVNYGYTF. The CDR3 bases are TGCGCCAGCAGCCGGGAGCGGACCGTTAACTATGGCTACACCTTC.

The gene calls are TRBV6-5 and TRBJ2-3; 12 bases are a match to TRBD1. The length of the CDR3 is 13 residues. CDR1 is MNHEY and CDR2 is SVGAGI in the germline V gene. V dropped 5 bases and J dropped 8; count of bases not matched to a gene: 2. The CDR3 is CASSRGQGATQYF. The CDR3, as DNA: TGTGCCAGCAGTCGGGGACAGGGGGCTACGCAGTATTTT.

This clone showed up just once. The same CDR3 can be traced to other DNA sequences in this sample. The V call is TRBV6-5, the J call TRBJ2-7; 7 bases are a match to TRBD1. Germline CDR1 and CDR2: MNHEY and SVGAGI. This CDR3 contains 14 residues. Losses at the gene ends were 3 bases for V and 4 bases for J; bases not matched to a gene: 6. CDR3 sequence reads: CASSYRQGLYEQYF. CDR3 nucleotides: TGTGCCAGCAGTTATAGACAGGGTCTTTACGAGCAGTACTTC.

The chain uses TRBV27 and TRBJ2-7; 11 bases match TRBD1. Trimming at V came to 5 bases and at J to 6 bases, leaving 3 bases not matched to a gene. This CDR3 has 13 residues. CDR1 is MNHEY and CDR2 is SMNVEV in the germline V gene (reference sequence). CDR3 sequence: CASSLGTGGEQYF. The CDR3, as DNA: TGTGCCAGCAGTCTAGGGACAGGGGGCGAGCAGTACTTC.

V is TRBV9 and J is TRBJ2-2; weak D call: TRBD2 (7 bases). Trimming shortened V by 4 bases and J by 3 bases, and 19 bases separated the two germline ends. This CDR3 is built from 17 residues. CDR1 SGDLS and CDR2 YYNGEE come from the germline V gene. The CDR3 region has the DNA TGTGCCAGCAGCCCCCATGGGGGGGCGCAGGACACCGGGGAGCTGTTTTTT. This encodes CASSPHGGAQDTGELFF.

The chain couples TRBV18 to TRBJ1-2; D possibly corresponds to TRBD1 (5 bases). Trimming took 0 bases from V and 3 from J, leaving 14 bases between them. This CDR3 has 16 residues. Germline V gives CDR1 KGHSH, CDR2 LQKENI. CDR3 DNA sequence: TGTGCCAGCTCACCACCGGGGCAGGGAATTGACTATGGCTACACCTTC. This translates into CASSPPGQGIDYGYTF.

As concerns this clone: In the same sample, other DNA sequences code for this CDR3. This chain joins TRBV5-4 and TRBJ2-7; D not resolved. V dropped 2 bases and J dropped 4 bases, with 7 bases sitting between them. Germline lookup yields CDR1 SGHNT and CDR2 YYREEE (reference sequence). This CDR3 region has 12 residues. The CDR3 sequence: CASSFSGYEQYF. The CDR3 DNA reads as TGTGCCAGCAGCTTCTCAGGTTACGAGCAGTACTTC.